What follows are 27 T cell receptor beta chains derived from one specimen sequenced in a study of CD8 T cells in Susac syndrome. RNA amounts of roughly 0.45 to 1 ug underwent reverse transcription with random hexamers. Each CDR3 protein is one row after TCRdb ran MiXCR on the immunoSEQ multiplex PCR reads. The sample yields around 190,000 distinct CDR3 sequences, around 94% seen once. The specimen was CD4+ T cells from PBMCs. These receptors all stem from a human donor with Susac syndrome.

CDR3 coding DNA: TGTGCCAGCAGCCAAGATACAGGGGACTATGGCTACACCTTC. Its translation is CASSQDTGDYGYTF. The chain couples TRBV3-1 to TRBJ1-2; TRBD1 aligns across 7 bases. The CDR3 has 14 residues. J gave up 3 bases and V 0 bases, and 1 base lay outside the gene matches. The germline V gene has CDR1 LGHDT and CDR2 YNNKEL (reference sequence). Using reference TRBV3-1 and TRBJ1-2 for the parts outside the CDR3, the full variable domain is DTAVSQTPKYLVTQMGNDKSIKCEQNLGHDTMYWYKQDSKKFLKIMFSYNNKELIINETVPNRFSPKSPDKAHLNLHINSLELGDSAVYFCASSQDTGDYGYTFGSGTRLTVV.

This chain links TRBV20-1 with TRBJ2-7, with 7 bases aligning to TRBD1. The CDR3 runs to 13 residues. V trimming: 3 bases; J trimming: 0 bases; junction bases outside the gene matches: 2. In germline, CDR1 is DFQATT, CDR2 SNEGSKA (reference sequence). The chain's CDR3 is CSASRDSSYEQYF. CDR3 sequence (DNA): TGCAGTGCTAGCCGGGACAGCTCCTACGAGCAGTACTTC.

The table lists this clonotype with a count of one. The chain joins TRBV7-2 to TRBJ2-3; 7 bases are a match to TRBD2. The germline gives CDR1 SGHTA, CDR2 FQGNSA. The CDR3 is 17 amino acids. With V trimmed by 6 bases and J by 1 base, 13 bases remained unmatched. For the CDR3, the DNA is TGTGCCAGCAGGCCACACCGGACGGGGGGAGGCACAGATACGCAGTATTTT. This translates into CASRPHRTGGGTDTQYF.

The V call is TRBV2, the J call TRBJ2-5; D might be TRBD1 or TRBD2, each matching 5 bases. Germline CDR1 and CDR2: SNHLY and FYNNEI. The V and J ends lost 7 bases and 2 bases respectively, with 11 bases between them. The CDR3 spans 13 residues. The CDR3 is CASTRGRQETQYF. The CDR3 DNA reads TGTGCCAGCACGAGGGGCAGACAAGAGACCCAGTACTTC.

The rearrangement links TRBV29-1 to TRBJ2-7; TRBD1 is a possible D gene (6 bases). With 7 bases removed from V and 0 bases from J, the gap between germline ends came to 10 bases. CDR1 is SQVTM and CDR2 is ANQGSEA in the germline V gene. The CDR3 covers 12 residues. As DNA, the CDR3 is TGCAGCGCCGGGACAAGCTCCTACGAGCAGTACTTC. It yields the protein CSAGTSSYEQYF.

As concerns this clonotype: The germline gene is not matched at one end of the junction; a read error may be the cause. The chain joins TRBV6-2 or TRBV6-3 to TRBJ1-2, with TRBD1 as a possible D gene (6 bases). CDR3 size: 13 residues. Germline V gene sequence: CDR1 MNHEY, CDR2 SVGEGT. The CDR3 here is CASSYEVPGQQSF. In DNA, the CDR3 is TGTGCCAGCAGTTACGAAGTTCCGGGACAACAGTCGTTC.

The chain has TRBV6-2 or TRBV6-3 and TRBJ2-7; the D gene is possibly TRBD2 (6 bases). The CDR3 consists of 14 residues. The ends were cut back, 2 bases at V and 2 bases at J, with 10 bases in the middle. Looked up from germline, CDR1 is MNHEY and CDR2 is SVGEGT. The CDR3 region is CASSYAAGPYEQYF. The CDR3 DNA follows: TGTGCCAGCAGTTACGCGGCGGGGCCCTACGAGCAGTACTTC.

This sequence joins TRBV5-5 and TRBJ2-3, with 13 bases aligning to TRBD2. In germline, CDR1 is SGHKS, CDR2 YYEKEE (reference sequence). This CDR3 has 16 residues. J was trimmed by 6 bases and V by 4 bases; bases with no gene match: 8. CDR3 in amino acids: CASSVGLAGPLDTQYF. DNA of the CDR3: TGTGCCAGCAGCGTGGGACTAGCGGGGCCGCTGGATACGCAGTATTTT.

This clonotype occurred once. The genes are TRBV9 and TRBJ2-1, with D uncertain. The CDR3 is 16 residues long. Per the germline V gene, CDR1 is SGDLS and CDR2 is YYNGEE. With 4 bases removed from V and 2 bases from J, the gap between germline ends came to 16 bases. The CDR3 DNA reads as TGTGCCAGCAGCCCGAACGTAGAAGTCGCCTACAATGAGCAGTTCTTC. As protein: CASSPNVEVAYNEQFF.

The chain uses TRBV20-1 and TRBJ2-1; D possibly corresponds to TRBD2 (6 bases). This CDR3 has 15 amino acids. Trimming took off 5 bases at V and 0 bases at J, with 14 bases between the two ends. CDR1 is DFQATT, CDR2 SNEGSKA, per germline (reference sequence). This chain's CDR3 is CSAGTLEGSYNEQFF. In DNA, the CDR3 is TGCAGTGCTGGTACTTTGGAGGGCTCCTACAATGAGCAGTTCTTC.

This chain links TRBV12-3 or TRBV12-4 with TRBJ2-2; the match to TRBD1 covers 8 bases. The CDR3 spans 15 residues. V was pared by 2 bases and J by 5 bases, with 4 bases of the junction left unmatched. The CDR3 region is CASSLRQGFTGELFF. The DNA of the CDR3 is TGTGCCAGCAGTTTAAGACAGGGGTTTACCGGGGAGCTGTTTTTT.

The V gene is TRBV30, the J gene TRBJ2-7, with D unclear. Germline lookup yields CDR1 GTSNPN and CDR2 SVGIG (reference sequence). Trimming shortened V by 4 bases and J by 4 bases, and 17 bases separated the two germline ends. This CDR3 has 14 residues. CDR3 loop: CAWMAKGLTYEQYF. The CDR3 region has the DNA TGTGCCTGGATGGCGAAGGGATTGACTTACGAGCAGTACTTC.

This clonotype was observed once. This chain connects TRBV15 to TRBJ1-2; TRBD1 is a possible D gene (5 bases). With 2 bases removed from V and 6 bases from J, the gap between germline ends came to 16 bases. In germline, CDR1 is LNHNV, CDR2 YYDKDF (reference sequence). The CDR3 runs 15 residues. The CDR3 DNA sequence: TGTGCCACCAGCAGACCCCCGACGGGGCCGGATGGCTACACCTTC. As protein: CATSRPPTGPDGYTF.

This chain connects TRBV19 to TRBJ2-7, with 9 bases fitting TRBD1. The CDR3 has 15 amino acids. V shed 6 bases and J 3 bases; nucleotides not matched to a gene: 9. Germline V CDR1 and CDR2: LNHDA, SQIVND (reference sequence). CDR3 nucleotide sequence: TGTGCCAGTAGCACCAGGACAGGGGACATCTACGAGCAGTACTTC. Amino acids: CASSTRTGDIYEQYF.

The chain joins TRBV20-1 to TRBJ2-1; tentatively, D is TRBD2 (6 bases). Germline V lookup: CDR1 DFQATT, CDR2 SNEGSKA (reference sequence). This CDR3 spans 16 amino acids. Trimming removed 0 bases from V and 1 base from J, with 13 bases in between. DNA of the CDR3: TGCAGTGCTAGAGATCCCCTGGCGGGGTCCTACAATGAGCAGTTCTTC. This sequence encodes CSARDPLAGSYNEQFF.

This chain links TRBV5-6 with TRBJ2-7, with 8 bases identical to TRBD2. With 4 bases clipped from V and 4 bases from J, the junction kept 7 bases outside the gene matches. The CDR3 is made up of 14 amino acids. Germline V gene sequence: CDR1 SGHDT, CDR2 YYEEEE. The CDR3 nucleotides are TGTGCCAGCAGCCCGCGGGGGGCCCTTTACGAGCAGTACTTC. Amino acids: CASSPRGALYEQYF.

The chain has TRBV7-9 and TRBJ2-7; TRBD1 might be the D (5 bases). This CDR3 is built from 13 residues. Germline-derived CDR1 and CDR2 are SEHNR and FQNEAQ (reference sequence). Trimming took 6 bases from V and 2 from J, leaving 11 bases between them. The CDR3 loop is CASSLRVPYEQYF. The CDR3 region has the DNA TGTGCCAGCAGTCTCAGGGTGCCCTACGAGCAGTACTTC.

This clonotype was counted a single time. For the CDR3, the DNA is TGTGCCAGTAGTATGTGGACAGATCAGCCCCAGCATTTT. It specifies CASSMWTDQPQHF. The genes are TRBV19 and TRBJ1-5, with D possibly being TRBD1 (6 bases). The V and J ends lost 3 bases and 5 bases respectively, with 8 bases between them. Per the germline V gene, CDR1 is LNHDA and CDR2 is SQIVND (reference sequence). The CDR3 totals 13 residues.

This rearrangement joins TRBV5-1 to TRBJ2-3, with 7 bases identical to TRBD2. Trimming at V came to 6 bases and at J to 4 bases, leaving 11 bases not matched to a gene. CDR3 length equals 15 residues. Germline V gene sequence: CDR1 SGHRS, CDR2 YFSETQ. The CDR3 loop reads CASTPGSSGADTQYF. The DNA for the CDR3 is TGCGCCAGCACCCCCGGTTCTAGCGGAGCAGATACGCAGTATTTT.

The chain links TRBV5-4 to TRBJ1-2; weak D call: TRBD1 (5 bases). The germline V gene encodes CDR1 SGHNT and CDR2 YYREEE (reference sequence). The length of the CDR3 is 15 residues. The V gene lost 1 base and the J gene lost 7 bases, with 17 bases spanning the gap. The CDR3 region is CASSLSGSPRLGYTF. The CDR3 coding sequence is TGTGCCAGCAGCTTGTCAGGGTCTCCACGCCTTGGCTACACCTTC.

This rearrangement joins TRBV20-1 to TRBJ1-1, with TRBD1 as a possible D gene (5 bases). Trimming shortened V by 6 bases and J by 5 bases, and 19 bases separated the two germline ends. The germline CDR1 and CDR2 sequences are DFQATT and SNEGSKA (reference sequence). The CDR3 is 14 residues long. CDR3 protein: CSAGGPGGETEAFF. CDR3 in DNA: TGCAGTGCGGGAGGACCGGGGGGGGAGACTGAAGCTTTCTTT.

V and J are TRBV9 and TRBJ2-7; TRBD1 matches 9 bases. Germline CDR1 is SGDLS and CDR2 is YYNGEE. V shed 2 bases, J shed 2 bases, and the junction held 2 bases outside the gene matches. The CDR3 has 14 amino acids. The CDR3 nucleotides read TGTGCCAGCAGCGTCGGACAGGGGACCTACGAGCAGTACTTC. It translates to CASSVGQGTYEQYF.

V usage is TRBV6-1 and J usage is TRBJ1-6; D unresolved. The V end was cut by 4 bases, the J end by 8 bases, with 15 bases between. There are 15 residues in the CDR3. From germline, CDR1 is MNHNS and CDR2 SASEGT. CDR3 nucleotides: TGTGCCAGCAGTGCAGAGGCCGCGTCGGATTCACCCCTCCACTTT. This gives the protein CASSAEAASDSPLHF.

This chain uses TRBV12-3 or TRBV12-4 with TRBJ1-6; a weak D match, TRBD1 (6 bases). Trimming cost V 1 base and J 7 bases, with 14 bases left between them. The CDR3 consists of 16 residues. The CDR3 bases are TGTGCCAGCAGTTTAGGCCAGGGGCGATCAAATTCACCCCTCCACTTT. This encodes CASSLGQGRSNSPLHF.

V and J are TRBV25-1 and TRBJ2-7, with 8 bases aligning to TRBD2. The trim removed 3 bases at V and 6 bases at J, leaving 10 bases unmatched. Germline V CDR1 and CDR2: MGHDK, SYGVNS. The CDR3 runs 15 residues. Here the CDR3 DNA reads TGTGCCAGCAGTGAGTCTGGCACGGGGGGGCTCGAGCAGTACTTC. Encoded protein: CASSESGTGGLEQYF.

The chain carries TRBV5-4 and TRBJ2-4; TRBD2 aligns across 8 bases. The germline V gene has CDR1 SGHNT and CDR2 YYREEE (reference sequence). V trimming: 3 bases; J trimming: 14 bases; junction bases outside the gene matches: 10. The CDR3 is 13 amino acids. The CDR3, as DNA: TGTGCCAGCAGCTCAACGGGAGGGGTGGTGGAGTACTTC. Protein product: CASSSTGGVVEYF.

The V call is TRBV11-2, the J call TRBJ2-7; a possible D gene is TRBD2 (5 bases). The V and J ends lost 0 bases and 2 bases respectively, with 14 bases between them. Per germline, CDR1 SGHAT and CDR2 FQNNGV. The CDR3 runs 16 residues. The CDR3 coding sequence is TGTGCCAGCAGCTTAGATGCTAGAGGGAGACCCTACGAGCAGTACTTC. Translating gives CASSLDARGRPYEQYF.